This is a list of T cell receptor beta chains from one sample in a study of blood T cell repertoires in COVID-19. The table came from immunoSEQ multiplex PCR; TCRdb's copy has only in-frame clones and leaves some out. In the table there are 80,000 or so clones, more than 75% of which are singletons. What was sequenced was peripheral blood. These receptors came from a woman aged 55 to 70 with acute or convalescent COVID-19. Each CDR3 is given with its conserved first and last residue. A D gene is named only where the DNA matches it firmly. The listing skips clone size in some rows; elsewhere it reads once, few, many or a size class.

>TRBJ1-2|once|NA|TRBV28
TGTGCCAGCAGTTTTTACAGGGAGGGCTACACCTTC
CASSFYREGYTF
>TRBJ2-3|NA|TRBD2|TRBV4-2
TGTGCCAGCAGCCAAGGGGCCGGGGGGGGCACAGATACGCAGTATTTT
CASSQGAGGGTDTQYF
>TRBJ2-1|NA|NA|TRBV27
TGTGCCAGCAGTTTATCCAGTGGGACACCGTACAATGAGCAGTTCTTC
CASSLSSGTPYNEQFF
>TRBJ1-4|NA|TRBD1|TRBV28
TGTGCCACACGACAGGGAGGTGAAAAACTGTTTTTT
CATRQGGEKLFF
>TRBJ2-1|NA|NA|TRBV10-3
TGTGCCATCAGTGAGTCCGGCGGGGTTAGCTCCTACAATGAGCAGTTCTTC
CAISESGGVSSYNEQFF
>TRBJ2-5|NA|TRBD1|TRBV5-1
TGCGCCAGCAGCTTGGGCCAGGGGGCTCGGGAGACCCAGTACTTC
CASSLGQGARETQYF
>TRBJ1-2|NA|NA|TRBV30
TGTGCCTGGGGAGCCTGGAGGAGAAACTATGGCTACACCTTC
CAWGAWRRNYGYTF
>TRBJ2-1|NA|TRBD2|TRBV4-3
TGCGCCAGCAGCAGAACTAGCGGGAGGTACAATGAGCAGTTCTTC
CASSRTSGRYNEQFF
>TRBJ2-1|NA|NA|TRBV4-3
TGCGCCAGCAGCCAAGGGTCTAGCGACAATGAGCAGTTCTTC
CASSQGSSDNEQFF
>TRBJ1-4|once|NA|TRBV11-2
TGTGCCAGCAGCTTCACGGAGGAGGAAAAACTGTTTTTT
CASSFTEEEKLFF
>TRBJ2-1|NA|TRBD1|TRBV18
TGTGCCAGCTCAACCGGGACAGGAAAATACAATGAGCAGTTCTTC
CASSTGTGKYNEQFF